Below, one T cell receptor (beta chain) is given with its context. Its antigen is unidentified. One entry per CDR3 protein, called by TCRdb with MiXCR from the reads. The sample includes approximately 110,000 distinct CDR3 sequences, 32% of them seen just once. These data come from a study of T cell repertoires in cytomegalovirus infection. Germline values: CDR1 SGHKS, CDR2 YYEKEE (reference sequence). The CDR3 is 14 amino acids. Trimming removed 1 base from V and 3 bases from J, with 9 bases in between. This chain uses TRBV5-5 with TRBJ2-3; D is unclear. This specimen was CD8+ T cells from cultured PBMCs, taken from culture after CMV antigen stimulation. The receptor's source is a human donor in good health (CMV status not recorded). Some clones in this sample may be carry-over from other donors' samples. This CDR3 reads CASSLYSATDTQYF. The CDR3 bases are TGTGCCAGCAGCTTGTATTCAGCAACAGATACGCAGTATTTT. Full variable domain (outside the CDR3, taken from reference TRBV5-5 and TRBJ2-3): DAGVTQSPTHLIKTRGQQVTLRCSPISGHKSVSWYQQVLGQGPQFIFQYYEKEERGRGNFPDRFSARQFPNYSSELNVNALLLGDSALYLCASSLYSATDTQYFGPGTRLTVL.